This T cell receptor beta chain was recovered during a study of control samples from healthy donors and cancer patients (dated by TCRdb to the early 2020s). Of note for this clone: The antigen it recognizes is unknown. Nothing much larger sits one base from this clone, and base qualities are not available.

Trimmed from V: 9 bases; trimmed from J: 6 bases; junction bases lacking a gene match: 7. Via the germline V gene (reference sequence), CDR1 is LNHDA and CDR2 SQIVND. The CDR3 starts with the cysteine, ends with the phenylalanine, and has 14 residues. Left in the record is the CDR3 DNA by itself, 42 bases read in frame from the first base. The method was the immunoSEQ multiplex PCR assay. Imported from immuneACCESS, the table was reduced by TCRdb to in-frame sequences with V and J called. These copies leave out some clones; in studies compared against another copy, an unresolved V gene accounts for under half, and the cause of the remainder is not known. The sample table holds about 120,000 clones, of which approximately 89% were seen once. The ten most abundant clones make up 3.4% of the sample.

The receptor chain draws on TRBV19 and TRBJ1-4, with TRBD1 matching 10 junction bases. This TCR was sampled from a man between 35 and 55 years old in good health. The specimen sequenced was blood. CDR3 protein: CASMRTGGDEKLFF. In nucleotides, the sequence is TGTGCCAGCATGAGGACAGGGGGGGATGAAAAACTGTTTTTT.